This TCR beta chain originates from a study of OX40 agonist ivuxolimab in advanced cancers. For the study in its entirety: Ivuxolimab, which targeted the costimulatory receptor OX40 (CD134), was an agonistic, fully human IgG2 monoclonal antibody. Prior anti-PD-1, anti-PD-L1 or anti-CTLA-4 therapy was permitted, and checkpoint inhibitors had been received by roughly 40% of dose-escalation patients. Intravenous ivuxolimab was administered to patients every 2 weeks at six dose levels: 0.01, 0.1, 0.3, 1.5, 3 and 10 mg/kg. Partial responses occurred in three dose-escalation patients, of whom one had hepatocellular carcinoma and two had cutaneous melanoma. In the dose-escalation cohort, approximately 82% of patients were male, and the mean age was 60 years with a range of roughly 23 to 79. The monotherapy dose-escalation portion (N = 52 patients) of the phase I ivuxolimab trial is reported in the paper. Peripheral TCRbeta sequencing was intended to test whether TCR sequence diversity was altered and clonal T-cell expansion was caused by ivuxolimab. Among the 52 dose-escalation patients, approximately 20 had hepatocellular carcinoma, 15 or so melanoma, 9 renal cell carcinoma and 9 head and neck cancer.

About this clone itself: Its antigen is unknown. The sample holds no much larger clone one base away, and base qualities are not on file.

What the study reported, not specific to this receptor: Low levels of normalized T-cell clonal expansion were also seen in some patients who did not respond. Which antigens the clonally expanded peripheral T cells were specific for was not determined. At doses of 0.1 to 3.0 mg/kg, clonal expansion of both CD4+ and CD8+ T cells in blood was seen between baseline and week 6. In the 0.1-3.0 mg/kg groups, partial responders were among the patients with the lowest normalized peripheral clonal expansion, particularly in CD8+ T cells. On average, CD8+ T cells showed more expanded clones than CD4+ T cells after ivuxolimab.

For CDR1 and CDR2, the germline V gene lists SGDLS and YYNGEE. The CDR3 runs 17 amino acids, cysteine and phenylalanine included. Just the 51-base CDR3 DNA is kept, in frame starting at base 1. V lost 3 bases and J lost 7 bases; the stretch between them is 23 bases long. For sequencing of the TCRbeta CDR3 region, genomic DNA was extracted from the sorted cells. TCRbeta CDR3 regions were sequenced using the immunoSEQ Assay. As stored in TCRdb, this immuneACCESS dataset retains in-frame rearrangements with V and J assigned. A fraction of the clones does not appear; measured against another copy, unresolved V genes explain less than half of the discrepancy, and the remainder lacks a known reason. The sample records tens of thousands of clones, 75% to 90% of which are singletons. In total, the top ten clones hold 14% of the sample. The trial excluded patients who had a history of autoimmune disease or who were on systemic immunosuppression. In every dose cohort, peripheral blood was drawn for TCR sequencing at baseline, cycle 4 day 1, and cycle 7 day 1. The samples were drawn from a first-in-human, open-label, multicenter phase I dose-escalation trial of ivuxolimab. The trial enrolled adults with locally advanced or metastatic head and neck squamous cell, hepatocellular, melanoma or renal cell carcinoma. Before TCR sequencing, CD4+ T cells and CD8+ T cells were sorted from peripheral blood as separate populations.

The sequencing used CD4+ or CD8+ T cells sorted from blood, collected in a trial of the OX40 agonist ivuxolimab. The chain uses TRBV9 and TRBJ1-3; the D gene cannot be named for sure. This clonotype was obtained from an adult with an advanced solid tumor such as melanoma, head and neck, liver or kidney cancer. The base sequence is TGTGCCAGCAGCGACACCACGGGGTCGCAAGGAGGCAACACCATATATTTT. The resulting protein is CASSDTTGSQGGNTIYF. The CDR3 plus the reference TRBV9 and TRBJ1-3 genes for the other parts give the full variable domain: DSGVTQTPKHLITATGQRVTLRCSPRSGDLSVYWYQQSLDQGLQFLIQYYNGEERAKGNILERFSAQQFPDLHSELNLSSLELGDSALYFCASSDTTGSQGGNTIYFGEGSWLTVV.